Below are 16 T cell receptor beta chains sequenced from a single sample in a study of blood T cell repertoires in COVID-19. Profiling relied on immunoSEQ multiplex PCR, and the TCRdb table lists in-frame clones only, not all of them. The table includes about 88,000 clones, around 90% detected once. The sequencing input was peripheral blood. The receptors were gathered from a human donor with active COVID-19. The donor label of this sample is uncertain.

The CDR3 reads CASSLGSILAGSTYEQYF. CDR3 in DNA: TGTGCCAGCAGCCTAGGATCCATTCTAGCGGGGTCTACCTACGAGCAGTACTTC. The chain couples TRBV7-2 to TRBJ2-7; 9 bases align to TRBD2. CDR3 length equals 18 residues. Germline CDR1 reads SGHTA; CDR2 reads FQGNSA. The J segment lost 2 bases and the V segment lost 5 bases, leaving 16 bases of the junction unmatched.

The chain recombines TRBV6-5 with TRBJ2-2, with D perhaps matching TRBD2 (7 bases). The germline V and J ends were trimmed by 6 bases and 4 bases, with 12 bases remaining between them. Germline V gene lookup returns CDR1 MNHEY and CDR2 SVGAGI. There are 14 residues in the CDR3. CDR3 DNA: TGTGCCAGCAGCATCGGGGGGCCCACCGGGGAGCTGTTTTTT. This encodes CASSIGGPTGELFF.

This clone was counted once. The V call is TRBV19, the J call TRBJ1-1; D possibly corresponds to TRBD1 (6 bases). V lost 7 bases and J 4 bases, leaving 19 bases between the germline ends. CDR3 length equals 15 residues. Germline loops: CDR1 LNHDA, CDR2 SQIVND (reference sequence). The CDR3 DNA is TGTGCCAGTACCACCGGACAGCTAAGTCCCACTGAAGCTTTCTTT. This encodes CASTTGQLSPTEAFF.

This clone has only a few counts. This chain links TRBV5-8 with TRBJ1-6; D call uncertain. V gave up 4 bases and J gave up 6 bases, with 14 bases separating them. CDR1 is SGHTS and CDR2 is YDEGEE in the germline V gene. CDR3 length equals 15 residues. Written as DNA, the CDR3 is TGTGCCAGCAGCAGTCCGGGATCTACTAATTCACCCCTCCACTTT. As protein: CASSSPGSTNSPLHF.

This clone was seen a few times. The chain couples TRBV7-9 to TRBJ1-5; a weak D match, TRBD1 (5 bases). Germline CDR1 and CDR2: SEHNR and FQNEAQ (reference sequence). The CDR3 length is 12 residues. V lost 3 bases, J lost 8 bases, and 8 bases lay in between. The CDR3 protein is CASSFPGEPQHF. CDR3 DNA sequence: TGTGCCAGCAGCTTCCCGGGGGAGCCCCAGCATTTT.

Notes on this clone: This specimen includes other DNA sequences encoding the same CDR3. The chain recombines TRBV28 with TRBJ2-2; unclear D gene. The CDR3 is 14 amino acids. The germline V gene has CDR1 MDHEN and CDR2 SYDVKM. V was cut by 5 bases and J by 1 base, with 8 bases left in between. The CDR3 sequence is CASSPGGNTGELFF. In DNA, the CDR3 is TGTGCCAGCAGTCCCGGCGGGAACACCGGGGAGCTGTTTTTT.

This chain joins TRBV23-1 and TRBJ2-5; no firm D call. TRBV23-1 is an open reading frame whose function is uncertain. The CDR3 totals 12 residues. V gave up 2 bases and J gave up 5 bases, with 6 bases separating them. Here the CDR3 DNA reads TGCGCCAGCAGTCAACTATGGGAGACCCAGTACTTC. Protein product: CASSQLWETQYF.

As DNA, the CDR3 is TGTGCCAGCAGTTCAGGGGGCGCGACGGCTTTCTTT. Amino acid sequence: CASSSGGATAFF. V is TRBV12-3 or TRBV12-4 and J is TRBJ1-1; the match to TRBD1 covers 8 bases. The trim removed 4 bases at V and 11 bases at J, leaving 6 bases unmatched. The length of the CDR3 is 12 residues.

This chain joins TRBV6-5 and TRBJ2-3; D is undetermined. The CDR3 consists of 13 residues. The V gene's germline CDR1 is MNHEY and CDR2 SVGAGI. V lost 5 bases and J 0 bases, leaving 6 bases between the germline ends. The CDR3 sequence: CASSSVSTDTQYF. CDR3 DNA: TGTGCCAGCAGTAGCGTCAGCACAGATACGCAGTATTTT.

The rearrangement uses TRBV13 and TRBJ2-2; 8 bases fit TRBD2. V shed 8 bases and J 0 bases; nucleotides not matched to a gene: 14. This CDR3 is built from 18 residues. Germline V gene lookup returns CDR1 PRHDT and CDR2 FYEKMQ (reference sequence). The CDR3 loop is CASSRRWAGGANTGELFF. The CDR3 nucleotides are TGTGCCAGCTCCCGGAGGTGGGCCGGGGGGGCGAACACCGGGGAGCTGTTTTTT.

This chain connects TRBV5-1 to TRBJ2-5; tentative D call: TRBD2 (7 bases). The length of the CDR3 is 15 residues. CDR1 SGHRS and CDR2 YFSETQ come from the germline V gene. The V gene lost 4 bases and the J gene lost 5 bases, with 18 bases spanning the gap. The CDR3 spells CASSPVLGGQETQYF. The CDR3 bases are TGCGCCAGCAGCCCGGTACTCGGGGGGCAGGAGACCCAGTACTTC.

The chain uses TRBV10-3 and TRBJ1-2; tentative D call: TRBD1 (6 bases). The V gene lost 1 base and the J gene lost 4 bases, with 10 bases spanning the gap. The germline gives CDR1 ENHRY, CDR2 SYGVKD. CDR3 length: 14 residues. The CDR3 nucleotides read TGTGCCATCAGTGAGTTGGGGGCGAGCTATGGCTACACCTTC. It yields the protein CAISELGASYGYTF.

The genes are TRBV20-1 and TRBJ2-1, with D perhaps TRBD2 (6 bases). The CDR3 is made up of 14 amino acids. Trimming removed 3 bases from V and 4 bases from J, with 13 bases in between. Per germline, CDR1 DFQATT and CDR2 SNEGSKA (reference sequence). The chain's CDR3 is CSASGGGVYNEQFF. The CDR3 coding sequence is TGCAGTGCTAGTGGCGGCGGGGTTTACAATGAGCAGTTCTTC.

The CDR3: CASRETYTEAFF. CDR3 DNA: TGTGCCAGCCGGGAGACCTACACTGAAGCTTTCTTT. The chain joins TRBV19 to TRBJ1-1; D uncertain. The CDR3 contains 12 residues. V shed 9 bases and J shed 3 bases, with 11 bases lying between them. Looked up from germline, CDR1 is LNHDA and CDR2 is SQIVND (reference sequence).

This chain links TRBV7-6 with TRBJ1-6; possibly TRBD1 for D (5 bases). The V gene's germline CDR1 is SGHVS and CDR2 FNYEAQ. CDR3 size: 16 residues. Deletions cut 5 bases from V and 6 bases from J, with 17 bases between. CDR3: CASSRLGGKGNSPLHF. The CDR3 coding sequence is TGTGCCAGCAGCCGTCTGGGGGGGAAAGGTAATTCACCCCTCCACTTT.

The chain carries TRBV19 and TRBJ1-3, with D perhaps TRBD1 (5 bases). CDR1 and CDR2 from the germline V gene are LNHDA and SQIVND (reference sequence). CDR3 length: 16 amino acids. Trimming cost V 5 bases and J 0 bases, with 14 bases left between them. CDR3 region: CASSGGRVYSGNTIYF. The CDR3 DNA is TGTGCCAGTAGTGGGGGGAGAGTCTACTCTGGAAACACCATATATTTT.